This T cell receptor beta chain was identified during a study of blood T cell repertoires in COVID-19. The germline V gene encodes CDR1 SGHAT and CDR2 FQNNGV. The V gene end was trimmed by 5 bases and the J gene end by 4 bases; junction bases not matched to a gene: 5. CDR3 length: 15 amino acids. Repertoires were generated with immunoSEQ multiplex PCR, while TCRdb's copy carries only in-frame clones and drops some. The sample yields about 300,000 clones, more than 75% seen once. The chain is built from TRBV11-2 and TRBJ2-5; 12 positions agree with TRBD2. Sequencing used PBMCs or T cells enriched from blood (not recorded which). The sequence was obtained from a man aged 25-40 years who had recovered from COVID-19. The CDR3 DNA reads as TGTGCCAGCAGCCGACTAGCGGGAGACCCAGAGACCCAGTACTTC. Protein sequence: CASSRLAGDPETQYF.